This T cell receptor beta chain came from a study of radiation and T cells in renal cell carcinoma. General study findings and limits: Top tumor clonotypes rose in blood 2 weeks post-radiation, then contracted. Without pretreatment biopsies, baseline tumor clonotype presence was undetermined.

TCRdb keeps only in-frame clones here, not all; method: immunoSEQ multiplex PCR. The table shows around 60,000 clones, with around 81% occurring only once. Time point: blood 2 weeks post-SBRT. As to treatment: 15 Gy SBRT to primary tumor, nephrectomy 4 weeks later. After SBRT, blood was collected at 2 and 4 weeks, plus baseline. Between the trimmed V and J ends, which lost 6 bases and 3 bases, there was a span of 9 bases. CDR3 length equals 12 residues. Germline values: CDR1 SGHKS, CDR2 YYEKEE (reference sequence). Comment on this clone: Its matching antigen is unknown.

The genes are TRBV5-5 and TRBJ2-5; D is undetermined. This receptor was identified in a man in his 60s with renal cell carcinoma. The material was blood, obtained from a patient whose treatment included radiotherapy and nephrectomy. The CDR3, as DNA: TGTGCCAGCAAGGGCGGAGAAGAGACCCAGTACTTC. Translated: CASKGGEETQYF.